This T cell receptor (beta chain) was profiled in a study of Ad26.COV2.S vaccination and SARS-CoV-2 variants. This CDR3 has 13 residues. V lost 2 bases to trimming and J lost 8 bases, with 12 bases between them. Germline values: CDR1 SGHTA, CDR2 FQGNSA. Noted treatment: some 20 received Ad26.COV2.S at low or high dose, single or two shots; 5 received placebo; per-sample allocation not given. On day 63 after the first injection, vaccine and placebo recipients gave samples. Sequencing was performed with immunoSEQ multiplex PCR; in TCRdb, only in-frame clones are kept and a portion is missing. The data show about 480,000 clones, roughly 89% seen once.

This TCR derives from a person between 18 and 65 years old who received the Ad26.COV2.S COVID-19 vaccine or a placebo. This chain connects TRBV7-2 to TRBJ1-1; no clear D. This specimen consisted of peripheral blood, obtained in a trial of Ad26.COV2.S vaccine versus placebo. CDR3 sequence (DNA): TGTGCCAGCAGCTTAAGTCTTGCTTTGGAAGCTTTCTTT. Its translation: CASSLSLALEAFF.